One and the same sample provided the 17 T cell receptor beta chains below, sequenced in a study of blood T cell repertoires in COVID-19. Clones were sequenced by immunoSEQ multiplex PCR, and TCRdb holds only the in-frame ones, with some missing. The sample includes 300,000 to 400,000 clones, around nine tenths of them seen just once. Sequencing used PBMCs or T cells enriched from blood (not recorded which). The receptors stem from a man between 60 and 75 years old who had recovered from COVID-19.

CDR3 nucleotide sequence: TGTGCCAGCAGTTACCGAGCCGGGACAGGCGGGAACGAGCAGTACTTC. Translating it yields CASSYRAGTGGNEQYF. The rearrangement uses TRBV6-2 or TRBV6-3 and TRBJ2-7; TRBD1 aligns across 8 bases. Germline CDR1 reads MNHEY; CDR2 reads SVGEGT. J gave up 5 bases and V 2 bases, and 11 bases lay outside the gene matches. This CDR3 region has 16 residues.

V usage is TRBV10-3 and J usage is TRBJ1-1, with D tentatively TRBD1 (6 bases). Germline assignment: CDR1 ENHRY and CDR2 SYGVKD. With 4 bases removed from V and 1 base from J, the gap between germline ends came to 10 bases. This CDR3 has 14 amino acids. In nucleotides, the CDR3 is TGTGCCATCAGTGGGGTCAGGGGGAACACTGAAGCTTTCTTT. Amino acids: CAISGVRGNTEAFF.

The genes are TRBV29-1 and TRBJ1-5; TRBD1 is a possible D gene (6 bases). Germline CDR1 is SQVTM and CDR2 is ANQGSEA. The CDR3 length is 15 residues. V was clipped by 4 bases and J by 2 bases, with 15 bases between them. This CDR3 is CSVVWGPGGNQPQHF. The CDR3, as DNA: TGCAGCGTTGTCTGGGGGCCGGGTGGCAATCAGCCCCAGCATTTT.

The V call is TRBV7-6, the J call TRBJ2-1; 9 positions agree with TRBD1. V trimming: 1 base; J trimming: 8 bases; junction bases outside the gene matches: 3. CDR1 SGHVS and CDR2 FNYEAQ come from the germline V gene. The CDR3 spans 14 residues. The CDR3 here is CASSLGGTGYEQFF. The DNA for the CDR3 is TGTGCCAGCAGCTTAGGTGGGACAGGGTATGAGCAGTTCTTC.

The rearrangement links TRBV10-3 to TRBJ2-5, with 9 bases identical to TRBD1. Trimming removed 4 bases from V and 2 bases from J; junction bases left unmatched: 5. CDR3 length: 15 amino acids. The germline gives CDR1 ENHRY, CDR2 SYGVKD. The CDR3 DNA reads TGTGCCATCAGTGCCCAGGACAGGGGACAAGAGACCCAGTACTTC. Translating it yields CAISAQDRGQETQYF.

This clone appeared once. The V call is TRBV13, the J call TRBJ1-4; D possibly corresponds to TRBD1 (6 bases). V lost 5 bases to trimming and J lost 4 bases, with 14 bases between them. The CDR3 contains 15 residues. Germline assignment: CDR1 PRHDT and CDR2 FYEKMQ (reference sequence). The DNA for the CDR3 is TGTGCCAGCAGCCACCGACAGGTCCTTAATGAAAAACTGTTTTTT. The encoded protein is CASSHRQVLNEKLFF.

This chain uses TRBV5-4 with TRBJ1-1; 7 bases line up with TRBD1. This CDR3 is 16 amino acids long. V lost 4 bases to trimming and J lost 1 base; unmatched junction nucleotides: 10. The germline CDR1 and CDR2 sequences are SGHNT and YYREEE (reference sequence). The DNA of the CDR3 is TGTGCCAGCAGCCCCTTAGGAGGGGGCGCGAACACTGAAGCTTTCTTT. Its protein is CASSPLGGGANTEAFF.

The chain links TRBV11-1 to TRBJ2-7; 10 nucleotides line up with TRBD2. The CDR3 loop spans 15 amino acids. V trimming: 6 bases; J trimming: 6 bases; junction bases outside the gene matches: 11. The germline CDR1 and CDR2 sequences are SGHAT and FQDESV (reference sequence). In DNA form, the CDR3 reads TGTGCCAGCAGGCGAACTTTAGGGACTAGCGCCGAGCAGTACTTC. Translated: CASRRTLGTSAEQYF. Full variable domain (missing parts from reference TRBV11-1 and TRBJ2-7): EAEVAQSPRYKITEKSQAVAFWCDPISGHATLYWYRQILGQGPELLVQFQDESVVDDSQLPKDRFSAERLKGVDSTLKIQPAELGDSAMYLCASRRTLGTSAEQYFGPGTRLTVT.

This clone has a single count. The rearrangement joins TRBV2 to TRBJ2-1; D gene ambiguous. Deletions cut 3 bases from V and 4 bases from J, with 4 bases between. There are 12 residues in the CDR3. Germline V gives CDR1 SNHLY, CDR2 FYNNEI. The CDR3 is CASSDQYNEQFF. In DNA form, the CDR3 reads TGTGCCAGCAGTGACCAGTACAATGAGCAGTTCTTC.

The chain joins TRBV28 to TRBJ2-2; the match to TRBD2 covers 7 bases. The germline V gene encodes CDR1 MDHEN and CDR2 SYDVKM. This CDR3 has 14 residues. V lost 8 bases, J lost 0 bases, and 3 bases stayed unmatched. For the CDR3, the DNA is TGTGCCAGCGGGAGGGACGCGAACACCGGGGAGCTGTTTTTT. This sequence encodes CASGRDANTGELFF.

This clone showed up just a few times. The chain combines TRBV5-6 with TRBJ1-2; D not resolved. The CDR3 consists of 13 residues. Trimming shortened V by 0 bases and J by 7 bases, and 10 bases separated the two germline ends. CDR1 and CDR2 from the germline V gene are SGHDT and YYEEEE. The CDR3 sequence is CASSLARGGGYTF. The CDR3 nucleotides are TGTGCCAGCAGCTTGGCCCGGGGAGGTGGCTACACCTTC.

V gene TRBV5-1 combines with J gene TRBJ2-5, with 10 bases that match TRBD2. CDR1 and CDR2 from the germline V gene are SGHRS and YFSETQ. V lost 10 bases to trimming and J lost 4 bases; unmatched junction nucleotides: 7. The CDR3 covers 13 residues. The CDR3 here is CAGASGSGETQYF. The CDR3 region has the DNA TGCGCCGGCGCTAGCGGGAGCGGAGAGACCCAGTACTTC.

This chain links TRBV5-6 with TRBJ2-7, with 9 bases lining up with TRBD2. The J segment lost 2 bases and the V segment lost 0 bases, leaving 3 bases of the junction unmatched. The CDR3 loop spans 15 amino acids. The germline V gene encodes CDR1 SGHDT and CDR2 YYEEEE. Written as DNA, the CDR3 is TGTGCCAGCAGCTTGGTGGCGGGAGGGCCCTACGAGCAGTACTTC. Its translation: CASSLVAGGPYEQYF.

The chain's CDR3 is CASSPQDTLYNEQFF. CDR3 sequence (DNA): TGTGCCAGCTCACCGCAGGACACACTATACAATGAGCAGTTCTTC. The chain joins TRBV18 to TRBJ2-1, with D possibly TRBD1 on 5 matching bases. CDR3 length: 15 amino acids. V was shortened by 3 bases and J by 4 bases, with 13 bases between the two germline ends. Germline V lookup: CDR1 KGHSH, CDR2 LQKENI.

The chain is built from TRBV5-1 and TRBJ2-1; 7 positions agree with TRBD2. Germline values: CDR1 SGHRS, CDR2 YFSETQ. The V and J ends lost 4 bases and 0 bases, in that order; junction bases with no gene match: 10. The CDR3 contains 17 residues. The CDR3 DNA follows: TGCGCCAGCAGCCGGAGTGGAGTAGCGGGCTCCTACAATGAGCAGTTCTTC. It specifies CASSRSGVAGSYNEQFF.

The chain recombines TRBV6-2 or TRBV6-3 with TRBJ2-7, with D perhaps matching TRBD1 (6 bases). In germline, CDR1 is MNHEY, CDR2 SVGEGT. V was trimmed by 5 bases and J by 2 bases, leaving 19 bases between them. The CDR3 length is 16 residues. CDR3 sequence: CASSHPWGPLAYEQYF. The CDR3 coding sequence is TGTGCCAGCAGTCACCCCTGGGGGCCATTAGCCTACGAGCAGTACTTC.

This chain connects TRBV19 to TRBJ1-5; 8 bases agree with TRBD1. With V trimmed by 6 bases and J by 6 bases, 10 bases remained unmatched. CDR3 length: 15 amino acids. The germline CDR1 and CDR2 sequences are LNHDA and SQIVND (reference sequence). Here the CDR3 DNA reads TGTGCCAGTAGCCTCATGACAGGGGTCACTCAGCCCCAGCATTTT. Translated, it gives CASSLMTGVTQPQHF. Full variable domain (outside the CDR3, taken from reference TRBV19 and TRBJ1-5): DGGITQSPKYLFRKEGQNVTLSCEQNLNHDAMYWYRQDPGQGLRLIYYSQIVNDFQKGDIAEGYSVSREKKESFPLTVTSAQKNPTAFYLCASSLMTGVTQPQHFGDGTRLSIL.